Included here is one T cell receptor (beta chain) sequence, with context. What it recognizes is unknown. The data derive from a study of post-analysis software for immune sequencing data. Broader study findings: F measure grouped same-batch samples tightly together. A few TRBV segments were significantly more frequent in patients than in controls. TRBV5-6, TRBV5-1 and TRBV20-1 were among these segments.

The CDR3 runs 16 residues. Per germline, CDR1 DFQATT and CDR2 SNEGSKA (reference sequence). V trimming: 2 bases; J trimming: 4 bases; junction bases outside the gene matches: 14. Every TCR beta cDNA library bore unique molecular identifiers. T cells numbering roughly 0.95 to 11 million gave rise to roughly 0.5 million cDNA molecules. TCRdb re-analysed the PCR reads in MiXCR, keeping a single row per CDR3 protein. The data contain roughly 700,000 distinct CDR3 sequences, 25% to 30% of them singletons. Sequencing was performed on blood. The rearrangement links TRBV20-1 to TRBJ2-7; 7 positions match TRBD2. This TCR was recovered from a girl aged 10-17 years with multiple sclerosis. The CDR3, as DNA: TGCAGTGCTAGACCCCGGGCGGGGGAAGATGCGTACGAGCAGTACTTC. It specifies CSARPRAGEDAYEQYF.